The subject of this entry is one T cell receptor (beta chain). This record belongs to a study of tumor T cells in aggressive B-cell lymphoma. Clones were read by immunoSEQ multiplex PCR, and TCRdb kept only the in-frame ones, dropping some. The table shows around 8,400 clones, with approximately 82% occurring only once. Trimming cost V 3 bases and J 7 bases; bases outside gene matches: 3. The CDR3 covers 14 residues. The germline V gene has CDR1 SGDLS and CDR2 YYNGEE. This sequence was found in an adult with diffuse large B cell lymphoma. The sequenced material came from tumor tissue. The rearrangement joins TRBV9 to TRBJ1-6; 8 bases agree with TRBD1. CDR3 coding DNA: TGTGCCAGCAGCGCGACAGGGGCCAATTCACCCCTCCACTTT. Protein product: CASSATGANSPLHF. The complete variable domain, with remaining parts taken from reference TRBV9 and TRBJ1-6, reads DSGVTQTPKHLITATGQRVTLRCSPRSGDLSVYWYQQSLDQGLQFLIQYYNGEERAKGNILERFSAQQFPDLHSELNLSSLELGDSALYFCASSATGANSPLHFGNGTRLTVT.